Only one count was recorded for the clone carrying this T cell receptor beta chain. Its specificity is unknown. V dropped 3 bases and J dropped 7 bases, with 10 bases sitting between them. The CDR3 totals 13 residues. Germline V gives CDR1 MNHEY, CDR2 SMNVEV (reference sequence). The data were taken from a study of shared clonotypes between healthy human individuals. Findings and caveats of the study: Donor clonotype sharing was expected to depend on sequencing depth.

TCRdb's copy holds only in-frame clones and misses some; the assay was immunoSEQ multiplex PCR. The table shows roughly 2,300,000 clones, with 80% to 95% occurring only once. The sample was naive CD4+ T cells from PBMCs. Regarding subset: CD45RA+ positively selected. The V and J genes are TRBV27 and TRBJ2-1; D uncertain. The TCR originated in a man younger than 35 in good health. Some clones in this sample may be carry-over from other donors' samples. CDR3 amino acids: CASSFEPWNEQFF. For the CDR3, the DNA is TGTGCCAGCAGTTTTGAGCCGTGGAATGAGCAGTTCTTC.